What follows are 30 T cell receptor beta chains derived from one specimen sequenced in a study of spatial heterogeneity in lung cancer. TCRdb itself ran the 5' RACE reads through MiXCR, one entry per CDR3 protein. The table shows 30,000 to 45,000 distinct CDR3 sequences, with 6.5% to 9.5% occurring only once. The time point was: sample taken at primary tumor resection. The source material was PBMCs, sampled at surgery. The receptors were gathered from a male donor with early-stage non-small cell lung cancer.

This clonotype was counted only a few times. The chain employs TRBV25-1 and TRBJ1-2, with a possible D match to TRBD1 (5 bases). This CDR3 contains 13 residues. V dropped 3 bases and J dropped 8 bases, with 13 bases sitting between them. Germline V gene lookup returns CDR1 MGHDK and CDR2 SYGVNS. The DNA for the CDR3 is TGTGCCAGCAGTGACACCCTCACAGGCGGCTACACCTTC. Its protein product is CASSDTLTGGYTF.

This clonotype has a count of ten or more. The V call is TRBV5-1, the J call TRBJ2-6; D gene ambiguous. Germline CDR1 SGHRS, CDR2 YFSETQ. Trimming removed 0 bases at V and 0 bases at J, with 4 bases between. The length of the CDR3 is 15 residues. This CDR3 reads CASSLDGSGANVLTF. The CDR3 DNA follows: TGCGCCAGCAGCTTGGACGGCTCTGGGGCCAACGTCCTGACTTTC. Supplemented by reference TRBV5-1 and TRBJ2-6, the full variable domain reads KAGVTQTPRYLIKTRGQQVTLSCSPISGHRSVSWYQQTPGQGLQFLFEYFSETQRNKGNFPGRFSGRQFSNSRSEMNVSTLELGDSALYLCASSLDGSGANVLTFGAGSRLTVL.

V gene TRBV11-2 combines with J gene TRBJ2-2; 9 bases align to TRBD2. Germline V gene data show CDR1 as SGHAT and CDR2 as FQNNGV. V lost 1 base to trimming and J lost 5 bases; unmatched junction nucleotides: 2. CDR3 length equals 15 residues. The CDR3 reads CASSLVSGGTGELFF. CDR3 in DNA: TGTGCCAGCAGCTTAGTTAGCGGGGGAACCGGGGAGCTGTTTTTT.

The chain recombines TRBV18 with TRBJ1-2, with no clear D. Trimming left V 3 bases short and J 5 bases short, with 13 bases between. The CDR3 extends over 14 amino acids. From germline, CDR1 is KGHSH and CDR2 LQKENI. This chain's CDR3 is CASSPNKGSYGYTF. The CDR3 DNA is TGTGCCAGCTCACCCAACAAGGGTTCATATGGCTACACCTTC.

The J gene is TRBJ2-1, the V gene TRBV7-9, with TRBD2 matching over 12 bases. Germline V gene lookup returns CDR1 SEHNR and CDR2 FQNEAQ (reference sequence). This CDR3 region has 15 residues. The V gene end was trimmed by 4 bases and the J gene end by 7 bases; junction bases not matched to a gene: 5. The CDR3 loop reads CASSWTSGIGNEQFF. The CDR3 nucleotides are TGTGCCAGCAGCTGGACTAGCGGGATAGGTAATGAGCAGTTCTTC.

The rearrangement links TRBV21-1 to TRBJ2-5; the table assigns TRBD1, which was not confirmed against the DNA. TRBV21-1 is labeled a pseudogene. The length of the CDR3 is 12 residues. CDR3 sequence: CASSRGKETQYF. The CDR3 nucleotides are TGTGCCAGCAGCAGGGGGAAAGAGACCCAGTACTTC.

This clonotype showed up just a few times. The CDR3 here is CASSYGGPAIEAFF. The DNA of the CDR3 is TGTGCCAGCAGTTACGGCGGACCGGCCATTGAAGCTTTCTTT. This chain uses TRBV6-5 with TRBJ1-1; D uncertain. From germline, CDR1 is MNHEY and CDR2 SVGAGI. V was cut by 2 bases and J by 7 bases, with 14 bases left in between. The CDR3 spans 14 residues.

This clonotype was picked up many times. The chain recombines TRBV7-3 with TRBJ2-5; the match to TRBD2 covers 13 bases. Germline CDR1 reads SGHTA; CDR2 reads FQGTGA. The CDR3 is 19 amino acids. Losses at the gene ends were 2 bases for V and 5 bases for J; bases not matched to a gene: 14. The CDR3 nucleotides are TGTGCCAGCAGCTTACAGGGGCCGCGACTAGCGGGGGGTCGCGAGACCCAGTACTTC. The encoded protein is CASSLQGPRLAGGRETQYF.

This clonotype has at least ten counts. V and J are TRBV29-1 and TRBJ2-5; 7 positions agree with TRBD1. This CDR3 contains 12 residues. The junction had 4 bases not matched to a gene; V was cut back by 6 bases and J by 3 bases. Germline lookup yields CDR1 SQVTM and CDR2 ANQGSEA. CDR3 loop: CSVTGTEETQYF. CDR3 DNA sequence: TGCAGCGTGACCGGGACAGAAGAGACCCAGTACTTC.

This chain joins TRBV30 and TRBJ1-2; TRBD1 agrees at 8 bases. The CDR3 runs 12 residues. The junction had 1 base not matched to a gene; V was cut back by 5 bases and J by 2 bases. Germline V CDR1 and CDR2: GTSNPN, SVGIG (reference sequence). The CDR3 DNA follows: TGTGCCTGGGGACAGGGAAACTATGGCTACACCTTC. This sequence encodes CAWGQGNYGYTF.

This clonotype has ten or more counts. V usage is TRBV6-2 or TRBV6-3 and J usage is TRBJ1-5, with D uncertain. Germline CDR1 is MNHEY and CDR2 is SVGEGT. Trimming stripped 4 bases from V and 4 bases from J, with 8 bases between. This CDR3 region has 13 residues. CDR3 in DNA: TGTGCCAGCAGTTGGTTGTTGAATCAGCCCCAGCATTTT. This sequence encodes CASSWLLNQPQHF.

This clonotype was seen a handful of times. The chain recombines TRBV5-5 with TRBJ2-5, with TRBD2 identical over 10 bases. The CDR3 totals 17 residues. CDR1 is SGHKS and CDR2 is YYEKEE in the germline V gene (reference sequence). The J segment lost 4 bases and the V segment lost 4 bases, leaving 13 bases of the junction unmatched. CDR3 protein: CASSLAGTSAKLETQYF. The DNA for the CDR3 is TGTGCCAGCAGCCTCGCTGGGACTAGCGCCAAGTTAGAGACCCAGTACTTC.

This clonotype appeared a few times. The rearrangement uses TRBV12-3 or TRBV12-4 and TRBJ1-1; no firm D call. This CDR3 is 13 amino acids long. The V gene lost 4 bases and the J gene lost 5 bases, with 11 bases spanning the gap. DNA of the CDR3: TGTGCCAGCAGTTCAGCCAGGAGGACTGAAGCTTTCTTT. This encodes CASSSARRTEAFF.

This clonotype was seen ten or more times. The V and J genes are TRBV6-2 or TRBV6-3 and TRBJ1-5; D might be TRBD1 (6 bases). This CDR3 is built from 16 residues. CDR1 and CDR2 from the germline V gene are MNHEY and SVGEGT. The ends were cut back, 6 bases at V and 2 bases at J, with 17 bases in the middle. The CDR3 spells CASSPRGGAGNQPQHF. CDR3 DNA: TGTGCCAGCAGCCCTCGTGGGGGCGCGGGCAATCAGCCCCAGCATTTT.

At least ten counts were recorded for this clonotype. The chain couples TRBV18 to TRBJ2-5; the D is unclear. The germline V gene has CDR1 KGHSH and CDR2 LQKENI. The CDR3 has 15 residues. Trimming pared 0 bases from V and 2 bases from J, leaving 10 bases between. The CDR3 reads CASSPPSVSQETQYF. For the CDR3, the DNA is TGTGCCAGCTCACCACCGTCAGTCTCACAAGAGACCCAGTACTTC.

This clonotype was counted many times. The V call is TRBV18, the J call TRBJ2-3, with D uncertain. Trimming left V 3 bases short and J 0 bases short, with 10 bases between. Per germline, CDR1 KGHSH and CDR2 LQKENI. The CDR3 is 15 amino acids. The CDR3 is CASSPPGRSTDTQYF. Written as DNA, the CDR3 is TGTGCCAGCTCACCGCCCGGACGCAGCACAGATACGCAGTATTTT.

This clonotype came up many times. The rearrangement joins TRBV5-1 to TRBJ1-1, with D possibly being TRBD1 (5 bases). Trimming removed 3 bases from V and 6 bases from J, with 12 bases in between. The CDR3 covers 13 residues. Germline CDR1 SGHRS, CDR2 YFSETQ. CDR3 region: CASSWGTSSEAFF. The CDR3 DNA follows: TGCGCCAGCAGCTGGGGGACTTCCTCTGAAGCTTTCTTT.

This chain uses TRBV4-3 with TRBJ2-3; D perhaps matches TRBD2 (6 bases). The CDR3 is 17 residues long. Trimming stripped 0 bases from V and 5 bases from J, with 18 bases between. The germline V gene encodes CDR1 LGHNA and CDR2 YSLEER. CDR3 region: CASSQDKGLSLRDTQYF. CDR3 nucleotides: TGCGCCAGCAGCCAAGATAAGGGACTGAGCTTAAGAGATACGCAGTATTTT.

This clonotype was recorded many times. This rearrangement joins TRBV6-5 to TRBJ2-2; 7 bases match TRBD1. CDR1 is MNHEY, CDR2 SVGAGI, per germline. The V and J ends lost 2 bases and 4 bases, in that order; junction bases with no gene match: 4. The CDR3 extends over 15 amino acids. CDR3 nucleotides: TGTGCCAGCAGTTACCAGGGGGTCGGCACCGGGGAGCTGTTTTTT. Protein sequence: CASSYQGVGTGELFF.

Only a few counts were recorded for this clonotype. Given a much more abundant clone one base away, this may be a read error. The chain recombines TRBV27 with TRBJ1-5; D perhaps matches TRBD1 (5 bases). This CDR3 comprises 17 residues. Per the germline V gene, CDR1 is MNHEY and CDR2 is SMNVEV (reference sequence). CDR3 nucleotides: TGTGCCGGCAGACTAACCGGGGCGAGAAATAGCAATCAGCCCCAGCATTTT. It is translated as CAGRLTGARNSNQPQHF.

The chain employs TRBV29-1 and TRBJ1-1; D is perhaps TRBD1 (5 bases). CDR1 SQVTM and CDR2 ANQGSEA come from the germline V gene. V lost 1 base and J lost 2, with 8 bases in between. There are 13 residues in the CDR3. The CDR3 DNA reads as TGCAGCGTTGAAGTGAGGGGCAACACTGAAGCTTTCTTT. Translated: CSVEVRGNTEAFF. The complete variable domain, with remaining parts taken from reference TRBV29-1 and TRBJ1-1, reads SAVISQKPSRDICQRGTSLTIQCQVDSQVTMMFWYRQQPGQSLTLIATANQGSEATYESGFVIDKFPISRPNLTFSTLTVSNMSPEDSSIYLCSVEVRGNTEAFFGQGTRLTVV.

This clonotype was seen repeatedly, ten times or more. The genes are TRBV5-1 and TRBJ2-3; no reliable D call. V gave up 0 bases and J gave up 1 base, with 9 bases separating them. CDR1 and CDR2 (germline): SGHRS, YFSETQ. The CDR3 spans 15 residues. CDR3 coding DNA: TGCGCCAGCAGCTTGGGGGCACACGGCACAGATACGCAGTATTTT. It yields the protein CASSLGAHGTDTQYF.

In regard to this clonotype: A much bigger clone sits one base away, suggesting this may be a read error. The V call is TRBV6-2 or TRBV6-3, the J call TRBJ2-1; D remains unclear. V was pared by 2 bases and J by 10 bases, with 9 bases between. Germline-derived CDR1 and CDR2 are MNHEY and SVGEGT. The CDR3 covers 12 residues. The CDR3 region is CASSYGSREQFF. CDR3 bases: TGTGCCAGCAGTTACGGGTCCCGGGAGCAGTTCTTC.

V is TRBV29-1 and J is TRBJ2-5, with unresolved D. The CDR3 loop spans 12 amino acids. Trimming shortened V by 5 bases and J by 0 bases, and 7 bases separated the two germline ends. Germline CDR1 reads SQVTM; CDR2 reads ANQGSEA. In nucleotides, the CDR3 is TGCAGCGTTCAGGAGTACCAAGAGACCCAGTACTTC. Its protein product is CSVQEYQETQYF. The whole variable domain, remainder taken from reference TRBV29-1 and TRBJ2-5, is SAVISQKPSRDICQRGTSLTIQCQVDSQVTMMFWYRQQPGQSLTLIATANQGSEATYESGFVIDKFPISRPNLTFSTLTVSNMSPEDSSIYLCSVQEYQETQYFGPGTRLLVL.

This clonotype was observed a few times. CDR3 bases: TGTGCCAGCACCGCCGGAGGGACAGGGAGTTCAAATCAGCCCCAGCATTTT. It translates to CASTAGGTGSSNQPQHF. The rearrangement links TRBV6-5 to TRBJ1-5; 9 positions agree with TRBD1. CDR3 length equals 17 residues. Trimming at V came to 7 bases and at J to 4 bases, leaving 14 bases not matched to a gene. Per the germline V gene, CDR1 is MNHEY and CDR2 is SVGAGI.

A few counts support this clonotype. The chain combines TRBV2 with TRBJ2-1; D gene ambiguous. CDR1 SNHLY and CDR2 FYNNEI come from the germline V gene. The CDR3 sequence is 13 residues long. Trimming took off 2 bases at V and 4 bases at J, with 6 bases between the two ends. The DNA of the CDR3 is TGTGCCAGCAGTGAATCATTATACAATGAGCAGTTCTTC. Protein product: CASSESLYNEQFF.

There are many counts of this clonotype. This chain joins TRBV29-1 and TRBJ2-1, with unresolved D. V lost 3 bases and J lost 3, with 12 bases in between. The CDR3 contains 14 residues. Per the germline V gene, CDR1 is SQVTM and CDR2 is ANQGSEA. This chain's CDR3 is CSVDAGPSYNEQFF. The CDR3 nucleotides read TGCAGCGTTGACGCTGGGCCGAGCTACAATGAGCAGTTCTTC.

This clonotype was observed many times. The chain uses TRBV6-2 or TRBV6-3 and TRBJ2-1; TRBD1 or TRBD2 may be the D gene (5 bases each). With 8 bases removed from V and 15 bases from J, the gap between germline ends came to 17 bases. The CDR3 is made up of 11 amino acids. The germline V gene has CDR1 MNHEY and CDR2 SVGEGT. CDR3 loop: CASGEPGRWFF. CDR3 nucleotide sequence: TGTGCCAGCGGGGAGCCGGGACGGTGGTTCTTC.

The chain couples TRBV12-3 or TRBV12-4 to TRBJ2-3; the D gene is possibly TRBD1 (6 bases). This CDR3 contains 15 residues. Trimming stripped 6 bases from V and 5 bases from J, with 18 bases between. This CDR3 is CASSSRGGVGDTQYF. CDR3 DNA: TGTGCCAGCAGCTCACGAGGGGGAGTGGGAGATACGCAGTATTTT.

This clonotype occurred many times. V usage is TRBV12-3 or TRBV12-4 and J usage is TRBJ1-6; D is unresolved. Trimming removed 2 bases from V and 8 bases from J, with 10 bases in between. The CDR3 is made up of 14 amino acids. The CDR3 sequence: CASSLRQTYSPLHF. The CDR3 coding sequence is TGTGCCAGCAGTTTAAGGCAGACTTATTCACCCCTCCACTTT.